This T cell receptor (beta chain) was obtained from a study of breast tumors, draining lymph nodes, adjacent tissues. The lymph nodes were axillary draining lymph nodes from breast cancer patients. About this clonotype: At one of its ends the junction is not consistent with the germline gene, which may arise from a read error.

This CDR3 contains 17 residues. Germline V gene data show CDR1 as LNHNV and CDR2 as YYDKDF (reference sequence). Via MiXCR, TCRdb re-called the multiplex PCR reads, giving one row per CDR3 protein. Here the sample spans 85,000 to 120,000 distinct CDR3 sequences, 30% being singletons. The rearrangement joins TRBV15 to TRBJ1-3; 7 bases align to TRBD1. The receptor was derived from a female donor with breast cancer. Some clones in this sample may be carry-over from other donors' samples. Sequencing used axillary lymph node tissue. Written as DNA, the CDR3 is TGTGCCACCAGCAGAGAAGGGGGCGCGAGCTCTGGAAACCCCATATATTTT. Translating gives CATSREGGASSGNPIYF.